This T cell receptor beta chain was observed in a study of cytomegalovirus exposure and HLA in healthy donors (TCRdb year 2017). Study-level background: In an earlier analysis of around 540 of the donors, less than 350 Gb of sequence data and 90 million to 120 million unique TCR beta sequences from about 179 million T cells were reported. About 300 gigabases of sequencing data and 70 million to 85 million unique TCR sequences were included in an early release covering several hundred HLA-typed donors. The genetic ancestry cluster associated with self-reported Caucasian donors included 80% to 90% of the roughly 390 genotyped donors. The study was designed to test whether signatures of past pathogen exposure could be identified by cataloging public T cell receptors. The T cell repertoires of some 670 subjects were profiled by immunosequencing and related to cytomegalovirus serostatus. Besides the first cohort of 550 to 750 subjects, a separate validation cohort made up of over a hundred different subjects was used. The study combined high-throughput TCR immunosequencing, statistical association of individual TCRs with disease status, and machine learning to predict cytomegalovirus infection status. A later analysis re-examined previously published TCR beta repertoires from 500 to 700 donors and added high-resolution HLA genotyping to investigate patterns of TCR occurrence. In the later analysis, no new phenotypic data were used to find candidate immune exposures; instead, reliance was placed on TCR beta sequences and their occurrence across donors. In an earlier analysis of more than 550 of the donors, high-throughput TCR beta sequencing was used to judge whether each TCR beta V gene segment behaved as functional or pseudogenic. Alongside the repertoire data, information on donor age, sex, ethnicity and CMV serostatus was compiled. In a later genetic analysis, genome-wide SNP genotypes for about 55% of the roughly 700 donors were used, and that subset was treated as a discovery cohort. All discovery cohort repertoires had been generated using a single sequencing platform. HLA typing covered class I and class II loci at four-digit resolution. Typing coverage differed by locus: A, B, C, DRB1 and DQB1 were typed in about 620-630 donors, DQA1 in about 550, DPA1 in 600 to 610, and DPB1 in just under 490. Roughly five DR-DQ haplotypes were treated as single units for association and clustering because of strong linkage in the cohort. Among some 400 genotyped donors of the cohort, an average of approximately 220,000 unique TCR beta nucleotide sequences was sequenced per donor, of which roughly 17% were non-productive. Overall study outcomes, separate from this receptor: In a later analysis, HLA-associated TCR beta chains were found to be more clonally expanded and to have lower generation probabilities than equally common non-associated chains. Correlated functional status among segregating V segments might reflect linkage disequilibrium, but an unknown experimental factor could not be ruled out. The classifier was reported to diagnose cytomegalovirus status with high specificity and sensitivity in both the original and validation cohorts. Specific HLA alleles were associated with more than 15,000 TCR beta sequences at a false discovery rate of 0.05 in a later analysis. In a later genetic analysis, a missense DCLRE1C variant was associated with V-gene and J-gene trimming of TCR beta chains, and the association was replicated in an independent cohort. Some IMGT-functional V segments, including TRBV6-2 and TRBV6-3, could not be distinguished by the 87-base-pair reads and were therefore excluded. Presence/absence analyses assumed roughly uniform sequencing depth across donors, an assumption that may not hold. A further reported finding was that TCR beta sequences accurately predicted the HLA-A and HLA-B alleles for most subjects in the first cohort. For the cohort, immune exposure information was limited to CMV serostatus. This cohort had only TCR beta chains sequenced, and the lack of alpha or paired-chain data limited which features could be detected. According to the authors, the approach could potentially be generalized to other disease states and immunological phenotypes. According to a later analysis, most CMV-associated TCR beta chains appeared to be HLA-restricted, and the HLA associations seemed to be driven largely by CMV exposure. Because counts were too low, more than 15 rarely observed V segments, including chromosome 9 orphons, were left out of the earlier analysis of a few hundred of the donors. Most TCR sequences were seen in very few donors, while some public TCRs were found in many individuals. An earlier analysis of several hundred of the donors showed that most TCR beta V segments appeared in productive rearrangements either about 87% or about 30% of the time, which broadly matched IMGT annotations. According to a later analysis, parvovirus B19, influenza, CMV and Epstein-Barr virus appeared linked to several top co-occurrence clusters. According to a later analysis, TCR association rates differed among HLA loci, with DRB1 alleles showing the most associated TCRs and HLA-C alleles showing the fewest. A total of some 180 TCR beta chains were listed by the study as associated with cytomegalovirus. Because HLA typing was missing for some donors at each locus, association tests included only the typed subset. A cluster of highly shared sequence variants was judged likely to be a technical artifact of the sequencing pipeline. In a later genetic analysis, fewer N-insertions in productive TCRs were reported among donors in an Asian-associated ancestry cluster than the roughly 640-donor mean. A few of the identified cytomegalovirus-associated TCR beta chains were confirmed in vitro to be specific for cytomegalovirus antigens. Strong co-occurrence of HLA alleles, especially DR and DQ, made assigning TCR associations to individual alleles difficult.

Libraries came from the immunoSEQ multiplex PCR assay. For the multiplex PCR, a mixture combining 60 forward primers for TCR Vbeta segments and 13 reverse primers for TCR Jbeta segments was used. The CDR3 region of rearranged TCR beta genes was amplified from genomic DNA by a multiplex PCR assay. The amplified TCR beta libraries were sequenced on the Illumina HiSeq System as 87-base-pair reads. The authors' analysis ran thus. A later analysis tallied 80 million to 95 million unique TCR beta chains across the 666 repertoires, and around 9.9 million of those chains were shared by two or more donors. Raw reads were error-corrected and collapsed into unique sequences with a nearest-neighbor algorithm that merged closely related sequences to remove PCR and sequencing errors. Alignment of CDR3 sequences to IMGT reference sequences was used to assign V, D and J gene segments. Each retained sequence needed at least a six-nucleotide match to both a V gene segment and a J gene segment. Rearrangements were called productive when the CDR3 lacked stop codons and stayed in frame with V and J; all others were non-productive. CDR3 was defined by IMGT convention, running from the second conserved V-encoded cysteine to the conserved J-encoded phenylalanine. The earlier analysis of about 500 of the donors excluded sequences that lacked an unambiguous match to a single V gene segment. In an earlier analysis of about 590 of the donors, a V segment was called functional when productive rearrangements were above 56.7%, and segregating when the standard deviation between donors exceeded 5%. A statistical classification framework was built for diagnosing cytomegalovirus status from the catalog of TCR beta chain sequences. In a later analysis, V and J genes were assigned by comparing TCR nucleotide sequences against IMGT/GENE-DB human TR gene sequences. The TCRdist pipeline was used in a later analysis to assign CDR3 sequences and most-parsimonious VDJ recombination scenarios. In a later analysis, each TCR beta chain was defined by its CDR3 amino acid sequence together with its V-gene family, and reads without a unique V-gene family were excluded. As a way to deal with suspected cross-contamination and a sequencing artifact, a later analysis dropped over 550 nucleotide sequences that were highly shared and had low generation probability. A later analysis calculated a clonal expansion index for each public chain from normalized within-repertoire ranks of inferred template counts. In a later analysis, generation probabilities were computed using a VDJ recombination model fitted to out-of-frame rearrangements, and the results were checked against IGoR. In a later analysis, TCR-TCR, TCR-HLA and TCR-CMV co-occurrence was scored with hypergeometric tests, and a repertoire-size bias correction was applied to TCR pairs. In a later analysis, false discovery rates were estimated by permuting HLA or CMV assignments 20 times. A later analysis grouped co-occurring TCRs with DBSCAN, adding TCRdist sequence similarity when clustering within HLA-allele-positive subsets. Repertoires with fewer than 30,000 or more than 120,000 public chains were left out of co-occurrence clustering, as were four to six repertoires with anomalous nucleotide sharing. TCRdb mirrors the immuneACCESS table, restricted to in-frame sequences. Some clones are absent from its copies; in checked studies, under half trace to an unresolved V gene, and the reason for the others is unknown. V and J calls and clone size are given by that table; D and trimming were obtained from the DNA. The sample has some 57,000 clones on record, 70% to 75% of them singletons. The ten most abundant clones make up under 6% of the sample.

Turning to this clone: Its antigen is currently not known. Base qualities were left out, and no much larger clone turns up one base away.

The germline V gene (reference sequence) specifies SEHNR as CDR1 and FQNEAQ as CDR2. CDR3 length: 17 amino acids, cysteine to phenylalanine. The sequence is cut down to CDR3 DNA, 51 bases in frame from base 1. Trimming at the junction amounts to 5 bases on V and 2 bases on J, and the germline ends lie 21 bases apart. The cohort comprised hundreds of healthy bone marrow donors. At the time of sampling, every cohort member was nominally healthy, though immune exposures that went unrecorded were likely present. The donor tested CMV seronegative and was one of the 352 seronegative cohort members. A peripheral blood sample was collected from each donor, and TCR beta sequencing was performed on peripheral blood mononuclear cells. Genomic DNA was extracted from the blood cell samples with the Qiagen DNeasy Blood Extraction Kit.

The receptor chain draws on TRBV7-9 and TRBJ1-1; the D region possibly corresponds to TRBD1 (5 bases align). Sequencing used PBMCs. This TCR was recovered from a woman aged 25 to 39 in good health and CMV-seronegative. The DNA reads as follows: TGTGCCAGCAGCCCTTCCGTGGGGGGAGGGTATAACACTGAAGCTTTCTTT. This codes for CASSPSVGGGYNTEAFF.